One and the same sample provided the 15 T cell receptor beta chains below, sequenced in a study of blood T cell repertoires in COVID-19 (dated by TCRdb to 2020 to 2022). The library was built by means of the immunoSEQ multiplex PCR assay. The immuneACCESS repertoire file appears here via TCRdb, limited to in-frame rearrangements. These files lack a portion of the clones; in checked studies, under half of the deficit traces to unresolved V genes, and the cause of the others is not known. The sample yields approximately 260,000 clones; around nine tenths were counted once. The ten largest clones add up to 1.9% of the sample. The sequencing sample was made of PBMCs or T cells enriched from blood (not recorded which). These receptors all stem from a woman younger than 35 who had recovered from COVID-19.

The chain has TRBV6-5 and TRBJ1-2; 8 bases are a match to TRBD1. This CDR3 is 15 amino acids long. The V segment lost 8 bases and the J segment 2 bases; nucleotides outside the gene matches: 10. Germline V gives CDR1 MNHEY, CDR2 SVGAGI. CDR3 in amino acids: CASRQGRDPNYGYTF. Written as DNA, the CDR3 is TGTGCCAGCCGACAGGGGAGGGACCCAAACTATGGCTACACCTTC.

The J gene is TRBJ1-1, the V gene TRBV14, with unresolved D. Germline V gives CDR1 SGHDN, CDR2 FVKESK. This CDR3 comprises 16 residues. V shed 1 base and J shed 1 base, with 13 bases lying between them. DNA for the CDR3: TGTGCCAGCAGCCAAGTCTTAAGTTACAGGAACACTGAAGCTTTCTTT. Its protein is CASSQVLSYRNTEAFF.

The chain has TRBV11-2 and TRBJ1-3; weak D call: TRBD1 (6 bases). The CDR3 runs 15 residues. Germline V lookup: CDR1 SGHAT, CDR2 FQNNGV. Trimming stripped 4 bases from V and 0 bases from J, with 10 bases between. CDR3 bases: TGTGCCAGCAGCTCCACAGGGAACTCTGGAAACACCATATATTTT. The encoded protein is CASSSTGNSGNTIYF.

V gene TRBV29-1 combines with J gene TRBJ2-1; 12 nucleotides agree with TRBD2. The V gene end was trimmed by 4 bases and the J gene end by 7 bases; junction bases not matched to a gene: 2. CDR1 and CDR2 (germline): SQVTM, ANQGSEA. The CDR3 contains 13 residues. Here the CDR3 reads CSVGLAGDNEQFF. In DNA, the CDR3 is TGCAGCGTTGGACTAGCGGGGGATAATGAGCAGTTCTTC.

The chain joins TRBV2 to TRBJ1-6; D call uncertain. Looked up from germline, CDR1 is SNHLY and CDR2 is FYNNEI. This CDR3 comprises 14 residues. V lost 3 bases to trimming and J lost 4 bases, with 7 bases between them. CDR3 sequence: CASSDTSYNSPLHF. The CDR3 DNA reads TGTGCCAGCAGTGATACCAGTTATAATTCACCCCTCCACTTT. The whole variable domain, remainder taken from reference TRBV2 and TRBJ1-6, is EPEVTQTPSHQVTQMGQEVILRCVPISNHLYFYWYRQILGQKVEFLVSFYNNEISEKSEIFDDQFSVERPDGSNFTLKIRSTKLEDSAMYFCASSDTSYNSPLHFGNGTRLTVT.

The V and J genes are TRBV19 and TRBJ1-1, with a possible D match to TRBD1 (5 bases). Germline lookup yields CDR1 LNHDA and CDR2 SQIVND (reference sequence). With 7 bases removed from V and 4 bases from J, the gap between germline ends came to 16 bases. The length of the CDR3 is 14 residues. Here the CDR3 reads CASKKAQGGTEAFF. As DNA, the CDR3 is TGTGCCAGTAAAAAAGCCCAGGGAGGCACTGAAGCTTTCTTT. The full variable domain, completed using reference TRBV19 and TRBJ1-1, is DGGITQSPKYLFRKEGQNVTLSCEQNLNHDAMYWYRQDPGQGLRLIYYSQIVNDFQKGDIAEGYSVSREKKESFPLTVTSAQKNPTAFYLCASKKAQGGTEAFFGQGTRLTVV.

The V and J genes are TRBV6-4 and TRBJ2-3, with 12 bases that match TRBD2. Germline assignment: CDR1 MRHNA and CDR2 SNTAGT. The CDR3 contains 16 residues. V was clipped by 6 bases and J by 6 bases; unmatched bases: 10. CDR3 loop: CASSSGLAGGPDTQYF. Here the CDR3 DNA reads TGTGCCAGCAGCTCGGGGCTAGCGGGGGGGCCTGATACGCAGTATTTT.

The V and J genes are TRBV5-1 and TRBJ2-2; TRBD1 agrees at 9 bases. The germline gives CDR1 SGHRS, CDR2 YFSETQ. CDR3 length: 15 amino acids. V gave up 4 bases and J gave up 1 base; unmatched junction bases: 2. CDR3 bases: TGCGCCAGCAGCCAGACAGGGGGGAACACCGGGGAGCTGTTTTTT. Its protein product is CASSQTGGNTGELFF.

J is TRBJ2-3 and V is TRBV7-6, with 13 bases matching TRBD2. Germline CDR1 reads SGHVS; CDR2 reads FNYEAQ. Losses at the gene ends were 6 bases for V and 3 bases for J; bases not matched to a gene: 6. The CDR3 extends over 16 amino acids. The CDR3 sequence is CASRRTSGSVTDTQYF. CDR3 nucleotides: TGTGCCAGCAGAAGGACTAGCGGGAGTGTTACAGATACGCAGTATTTT.

This chain connects TRBV7-9 to TRBJ2-5, with 8 positions matching TRBD1. Germline V gives CDR1 SEHNR, CDR2 FQNEAQ (reference sequence). The ends lost 1 base at V and 10 bases at J; junction bases unmatched: 11. The CDR3 has 15 amino acids. The CDR3 protein is CASSLGGQGAGDQYF. DNA of the CDR3: TGTGCCAGCAGCTTAGGGGGCCAGGGGGCTGGAGACCAGTACTTC. Variable domain in full (rest from reference TRBV7-9 and TRBJ2-5): DTGVSQNPRHKITKRGQNVTFRCDPISEHNRLYWYRQTLGQGPEFLTYFQNEAQLEKSRLLSDRFSAERPKGSFSTLEIQRTEQGDSAMYLCASSLGGQGAGDQYFGPGTRLLVL.

The chain has TRBV5-4 and TRBJ1-3, with D maybe TRBD1 (6 bases). The CDR3 totals 16 residues. V was cut by 2 bases and J by 1 base, with 13 bases left in between. Germline CDR1 and CDR2: SGHNT and YYREEE (reference sequence). In DNA, the CDR3 is TGTGCCAGCAGCTTCCTAACAGGGCGTTCTGGAAACACCATATATTTT. Its translation: CASSFLTGRSGNTIYF.

V and J are TRBV6-2 or TRBV6-3 and TRBJ2-7; D gene unclear. Per the germline V gene, CDR1 is MNHEY and CDR2 is SVGEGT. V shed 6 bases and J shed 6 bases, with 9 bases lying between them. The CDR3 spans 11 residues. The DNA of the CDR3 is TGTGCCAGCAGCCCCCTATTCGAGCAGTACTTC. It encodes CASSPLFEQYF.

The CDR3 nucleotides read TGCGCCAGCGGCCGAGACAATACCTACGAGCAGTACTTC. Translating gives CASGRDNTYEQYF. The chain is built from TRBV5-1 and TRBJ2-7; D is unresolved. The V gene lost 7 bases and the J gene lost 2 bases, with 13 bases spanning the gap. The CDR3 length is 13 residues. Germline V gene data show CDR1 as SGHRS and CDR2 as YFSETQ.

This clone was seen a single time. The chain has TRBV7-9 and TRBJ1-1; D not certain. V dropped 1 base and J dropped 7 bases, with 13 bases sitting between them. Per the germline V gene, CDR1 is SEHNR and CDR2 is FQNEAQ (reference sequence). The CDR3 totals 14 residues. The CDR3 DNA reads TGTGCCAGCAGCTTAGAATTCCCCATTGTTGAAGCTTTCTTT. Encoded protein: CASSLEFPIVEAFF.

The gene calls are TRBV6-1 and TRBJ1-1, with a weak D call TRBD1 (5 bases). The CDR3 is 14 amino acids. CDR1 is MNHNS, CDR2 SASEGT, per germline. V gave up 2 bases and J gave up 6 bases, with 13 bases separating them. CDR3 bases: TGTGCCAGCAGTGAAACGGAATGGGGCGCTGAAGCTTTCTTT. Its protein product is CASSETEWGAEAFF.